This T cell receptor (beta chain) is drawn from a study of cytomegalovirus exposure and HLA in healthy donors. Study information: The Caucasian-associated ancestry cluster contained approximately 81% of the roughly 400 genotyped donors.

This cohort consisted of healthy bone marrow donors. Trimming removed 5 bases from V and 3 bases from J; junction bases left unmatched: 3. This CDR3 spans 14 amino acids. CDR1 and CDR2 from the germline V gene are LNHDA and SQIVND (reference sequence). The PCR was carried out with 60 Vbeta primers and 13 Jbeta primers. The assay was immunoSEQ multiplex PCR, and TCRdb's table has in-frame clones only and misses some. The sample lists more than 110,000 clones, roughly four fifths occurring once. There are a few counts of this clone. Its target is not known. Study-wide findings and caveats: Among the CMV-associated chains, a few were confirmed in vitro as specific for CMV antigens. Trimming of TCR beta V- and J-genes showed a link, identified in a later analysis, to a missense DCLRE1C variant.

The V gene is TRBV19, the J gene TRBJ1-4; 7 bases are shared with TRBD1. Material for sequencing was PBMCs. This receptor was taken from a man aged 40-55 years in good health and CMV-seropositive. The DNA of the CDR3 is TGTGCCAGTAGTGCGGACAGGTCTAATGAAAAACTGTTTTTT. It yields the protein CASSADRSNEKLFF.